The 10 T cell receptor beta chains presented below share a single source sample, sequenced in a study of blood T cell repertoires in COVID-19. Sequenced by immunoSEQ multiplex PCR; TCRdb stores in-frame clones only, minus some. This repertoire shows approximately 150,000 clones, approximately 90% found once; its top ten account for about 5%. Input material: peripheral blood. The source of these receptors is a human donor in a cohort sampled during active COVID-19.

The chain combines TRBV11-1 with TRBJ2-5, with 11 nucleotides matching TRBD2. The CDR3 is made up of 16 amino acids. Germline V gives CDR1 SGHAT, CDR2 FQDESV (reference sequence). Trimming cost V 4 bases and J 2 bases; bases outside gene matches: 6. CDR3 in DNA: TGTGCCAGCAGCTCAATGGGACTAGCGGAGCAAGAGACCCAGTACTTC. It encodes CASSSMGLAEQETQYF.

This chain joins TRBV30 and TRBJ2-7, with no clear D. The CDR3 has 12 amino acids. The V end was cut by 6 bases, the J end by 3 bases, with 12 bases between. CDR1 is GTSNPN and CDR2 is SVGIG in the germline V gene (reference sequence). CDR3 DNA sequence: TGTGCCTGTCTAGATGGGTACTACGAGCAGTACTTC. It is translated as CACLDGYYEQYF.

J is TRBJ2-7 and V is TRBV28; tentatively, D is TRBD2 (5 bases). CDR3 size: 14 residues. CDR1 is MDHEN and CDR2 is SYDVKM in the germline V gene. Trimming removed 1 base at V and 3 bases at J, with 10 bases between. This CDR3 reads CASSLSAGIYEQYF. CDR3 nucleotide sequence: TGTGCCAGCAGTTTATCGGCGGGCATCTACGAGCAGTACTTC.

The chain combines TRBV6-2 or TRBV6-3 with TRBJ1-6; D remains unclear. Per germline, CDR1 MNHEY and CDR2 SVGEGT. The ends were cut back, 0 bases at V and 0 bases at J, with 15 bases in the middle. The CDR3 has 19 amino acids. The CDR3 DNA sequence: TGTGCCAGCAGTTACTCACATTCAGGTGGAAGCTCCTATAATTCACCCCTCCACTTT. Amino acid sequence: CASSYSHSGGSSYNSPLHF.

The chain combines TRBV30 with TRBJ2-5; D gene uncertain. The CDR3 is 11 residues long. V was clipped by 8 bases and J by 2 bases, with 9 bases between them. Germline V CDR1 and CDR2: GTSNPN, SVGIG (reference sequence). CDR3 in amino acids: CAGLQQETQYF. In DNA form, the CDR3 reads TGTGCCGGGCTCCAGCAAGAGACCCAGTACTTC.

The CDR3 sequence is CAAREPSSYEQYF. In DNA, the CDR3 is TGTGCGGCGCGGGAGCCGAGCTCCTACGAGCAGTACTTC. This sequence joins TRBV28 and TRBJ2-7; 7 bases map to TRBD2. The length of the CDR3 is 13 residues. In germline, CDR1 is MDHEN, CDR2 SYDVKM.

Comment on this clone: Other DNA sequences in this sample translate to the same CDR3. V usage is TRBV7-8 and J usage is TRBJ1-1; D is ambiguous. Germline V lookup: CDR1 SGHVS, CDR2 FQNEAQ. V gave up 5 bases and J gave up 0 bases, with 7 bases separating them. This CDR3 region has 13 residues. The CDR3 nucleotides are TGTGCCAGCAGCCCCCGTCTGAACACTGAAGCTTTCTTT. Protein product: CASSPRLNTEAFF.

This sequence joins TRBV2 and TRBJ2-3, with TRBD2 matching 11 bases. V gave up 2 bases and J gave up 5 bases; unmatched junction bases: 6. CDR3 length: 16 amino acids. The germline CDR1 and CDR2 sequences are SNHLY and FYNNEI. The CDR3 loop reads CASSESLAGGLDTQYF. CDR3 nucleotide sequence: TGTGCCAGCAGTGAATCGCTAGCGGGGGGCCTAGATACGCAGTATTTT. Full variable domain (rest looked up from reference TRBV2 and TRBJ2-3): EPEVTQTPSHQVTQMGQEVILRCVPISNHLYFYWYRQILGQKVEFLVSFYNNEISEKSEIFDDQFSVERPDGSNFTLKIRSTKLEDSAMYFCASSESLAGGLDTQYFGPGTRLTVL.

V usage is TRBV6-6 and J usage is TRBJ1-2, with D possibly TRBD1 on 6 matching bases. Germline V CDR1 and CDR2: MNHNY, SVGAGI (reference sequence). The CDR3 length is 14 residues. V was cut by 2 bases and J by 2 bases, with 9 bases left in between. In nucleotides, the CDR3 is TGTGCCAGCAGTTACGCAGGGGACAACTATGGCTACACCTTC. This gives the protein CASSYAGDNYGYTF.

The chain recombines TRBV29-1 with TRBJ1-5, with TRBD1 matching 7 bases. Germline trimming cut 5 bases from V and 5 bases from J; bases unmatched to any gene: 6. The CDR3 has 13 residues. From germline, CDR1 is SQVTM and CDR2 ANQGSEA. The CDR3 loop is CSVCDRVDQPQHF. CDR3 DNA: TGCAGCGTTTGCGACAGGGTCGATCAGCCCCAGCATTTT.